This T cell receptor beta chain was retrieved from a study of T-cell memory formation after mild COVID-19. Germline CDR1 is SNHLY and CDR2 is FYNNEI. The CDR3 runs 15 residues. V gave up 4 bases and J gave up 5 bases, with 16 bases separating them. TCRdb re-derived calls from the 5' RACE reads in MiXCR, one entry per CDR3 protein. The sample lists about 180,000 distinct CDR3 sequences, 16% seen once, with more than 2% in the top ten. This clonotype was sampled from an adult woman who had mild COVID-19 (a few samples of this study predate the infection). Cell type and time point are not known. Sequenced input: PBMCs or a T cell subset sorted from them (not recorded which). V gene TRBV2 combines with J gene TRBJ2-3; TRBD2 might be the D (5 bases). The chain's CDR3 is CASSAGRPREDTQYF. CDR3 coding DNA: TGTGCCAGCAGTGCGGGCCGCCCGAGGGAAGATACGCAGTATTTT.